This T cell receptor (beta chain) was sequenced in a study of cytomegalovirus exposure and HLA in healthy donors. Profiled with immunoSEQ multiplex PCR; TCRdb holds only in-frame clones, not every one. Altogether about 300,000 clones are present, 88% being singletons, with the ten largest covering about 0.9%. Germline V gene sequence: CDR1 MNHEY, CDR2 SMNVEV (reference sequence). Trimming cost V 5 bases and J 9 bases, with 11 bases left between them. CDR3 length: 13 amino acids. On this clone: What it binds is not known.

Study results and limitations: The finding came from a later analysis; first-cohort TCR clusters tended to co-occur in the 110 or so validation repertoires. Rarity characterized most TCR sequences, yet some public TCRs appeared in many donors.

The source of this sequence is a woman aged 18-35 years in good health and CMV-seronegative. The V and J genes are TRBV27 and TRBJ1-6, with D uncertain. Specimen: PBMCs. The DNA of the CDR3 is TGTGCCAGCAGTCCTTCGGGGAGTTCACCCCTCCACTTT. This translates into CASSPSGSSPLHF.